This T cell receptor (beta chain) was obtained from a study of T-cell reconstitution after alpha-beta-depleted transplantation in children. A TCRbeta library incorporating unique molecular identifiers was prepared. TCRdb independently ran MiXCR on the PCR reads; one entry per CDR3 protein. This sample has over 400,000 distinct CDR3 sequences; around two fifths occur once, and the top ten carry under 30%. Points on this clonotype: The antigen remains unidentified.

Study results and caveats: Surviving recipient T cells and intrathymic progenitors accounted for some patients' high TCRbeta diversity at day 60.

V lost 2 bases, J lost 6 bases, and 6 bases lay in between. Germline V gene lookup returns CDR1 DFQATT and CDR2 SNEGSKA (reference sequence). There are 11 residues in the CDR3. The sequence came from a girl aged 2 to 10 with aplastic anemia, due to receive a stem cell transplant. The rearrangement joins TRBV20-1 to TRBJ2-3; D uncertain. This specimen consisted of PBMCs, obtained before TCRalphabeta/CD19-depleted stem cell transplant. The CDR3 here is CSARTQDTQYF. The CDR3, as DNA: TGCAGTGCTAGAACCCAGGATACGCAGTATTTT.